Listed here are 9 T cell receptor beta chains from one sample, sequenced in a study of cytomegalovirus exposure and HLA in healthy donors. Both 60 Vbeta primers and 13 Jbeta primers went into the PCR. Sequencing was performed with immunoSEQ multiplex PCR; in TCRdb, only in-frame clones are kept and a portion is missing. The top ten hold around 5.9% of the sample, which has 200,000 or so clones, 78% seen once. The sequencing sample was made of PBMCs. Every receptor here comes from a woman in her 30s in good health and CMV-seropositive.

V is TRBV19 and J is TRBJ2-5; 8 bases align to TRBD2. V lost 4 bases and J lost 3; bases outside the gene matches: 13. CDR1 and CDR2 from the germline V gene are LNHDA and SQIVND (reference sequence). The CDR3 length is 17 residues. In DNA form, the CDR3 reads TGTGCCAGTAGTAAAAACCCTAGGTCAGCGGGGGAAGAGACCCAGTACTTC. It encodes CASSKNPRSAGEETQYF.

The CDR3 is CASSQAGVSGANVLTF. DNA for the CDR3: TGTGCCAGCAGCCAAGCCGGGGTTTCAGGGGCCAACGTCCTGACTTTC. The rearrangement joins TRBV4-2 to TRBJ2-6, with D possibly being TRBD2 (5 bases). Germline loops: CDR1 LGHNA, CDR2 YNFKEQ. The CDR3 consists of 16 residues. Deletions cut 1 base from V and 4 bases from J, with 11 bases between.

V usage is TRBV19 and J usage is TRBJ1-1, with 9 nucleotides matching TRBD1. Germline loops: CDR1 LNHDA, CDR2 SQIVND (reference sequence). The CDR3 extends over 14 amino acids. The V segment lost 6 bases and the J segment 1 base; nucleotides outside the gene matches: 3. CDR3 nucleotide sequence: TGTGCCAGTAGCCGGGACAGGGAGAACACTGAAGCTTTCTTT. Translating gives CASSRDRENTEAFF.

The chain is built from TRBV5-6 and TRBJ2-5; 10 bases are shared with TRBD1. This CDR3 region has 16 residues. Trimming at V came to 1 base and at J to 7 bases, leaving 10 bases not matched to a gene. CDR1 SGHDT and CDR2 YYEEEE come from the germline V gene. As DNA, the CDR3 is TGTGCCAGCAGCTTGCTCCGGGACAGGGGATCTTGGACCCAGTACTTC. Protein sequence: CASSLLRDRGSWTQYF.

V usage is TRBV6-1 and J usage is TRBJ2-2, with TRBD2 matching 8 bases. In germline, CDR1 is MNHNS, CDR2 SASEGT. Trimming removed 6 bases from V and 7 bases from J; junction bases left unmatched: 13. The CDR3 contains 16 residues. DNA of the CDR3: TGTGCCAGCAGCGAACTCGGGGGGGTTGATGACGGGGAGCTGTTTTTT. It is translated as CASSELGGVDDGELFF.

The rearrangement uses TRBV7-8 and TRBJ2-7; 13 positions agree with TRBD2. Trimming took 4 bases from V and 3 from J; bases not matched to a gene: 9. The CDR3 length is 17 residues. Per the germline V gene, CDR1 is SGHVS and CDR2 is FQNEAQ. The CDR3 loop is CASSSGTSGALGYEQYF. The CDR3 region has the DNA TGTGCCAGCAGCTCCGGGACTAGCGGGGCCCTCGGCTACGAGCAGTACTTC.

This clone came up once. The V gene is TRBV7-9, the J gene TRBJ2-1; D perhaps matches TRBD2 (6 bases). In germline, CDR1 is SEHNR, CDR2 FQNEAQ (reference sequence). V was pared by 6 bases and J by 6 bases, with 21 bases between. CDR3 length equals 16 residues. For the CDR3, the DNA is TGTGCCAGCAGATTTAGGGGCGGGAATCCCCCCAATGAGCAGTTCTTC. Translated: CASRFRGGNPPNEQFF.

The gene calls are TRBV6-5 and TRBJ2-5, with 7 bases that match TRBD1. Judging by the DNA end, TRBJ2-7 fits better; the J call may be wrong. This CDR3 is 13 amino acids long. Looked up from germline, CDR1 is MNHEY and CDR2 is SVGAGI. The chain's CDR3 is CASSSGTVYEQYF. The CDR3 nucleotides read TGTGCCAGCAGTTCCGGGACAGTCTACGAGCAGTACTTC.

The J gene is TRBJ1-2, the V gene TRBV7-9; 9 positions agree with TRBD1. This CDR3 has 12 residues. The germline V gene has CDR1 SEHNR and CDR2 FQNEAQ (reference sequence). Germline trimming cut 5 bases from V and 8 bases from J; bases unmatched to any gene: 3. The CDR3 is CASSGTGNGYTF. In DNA, the CDR3 is TGTGCCAGCAGCGGGACAGGGAACGGCTACACCTTC.